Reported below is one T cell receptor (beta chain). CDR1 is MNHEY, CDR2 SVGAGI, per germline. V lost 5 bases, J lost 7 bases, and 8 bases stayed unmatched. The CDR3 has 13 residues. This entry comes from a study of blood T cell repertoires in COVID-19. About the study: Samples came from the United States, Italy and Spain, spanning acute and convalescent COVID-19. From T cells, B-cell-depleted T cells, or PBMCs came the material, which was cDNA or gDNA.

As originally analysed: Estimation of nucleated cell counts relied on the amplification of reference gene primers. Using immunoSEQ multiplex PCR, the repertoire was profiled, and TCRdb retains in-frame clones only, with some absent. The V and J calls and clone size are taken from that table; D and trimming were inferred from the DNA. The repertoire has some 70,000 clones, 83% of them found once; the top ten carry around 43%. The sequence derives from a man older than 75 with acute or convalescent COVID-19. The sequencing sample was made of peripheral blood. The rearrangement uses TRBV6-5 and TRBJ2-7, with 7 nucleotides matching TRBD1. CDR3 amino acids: CASSQTGIWEQYF. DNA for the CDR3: TGTGCCAGCAGTCAGACAGGGATATGGGAGCAGTACTTC.